The rows below give T cell receptor beta chains drawn from one sample of a study of blood T cell repertoires in COVID-19. Assay: immunoSEQ multiplex PCR; the TCRdb copy retains only in-frame clones and omits some. The sample has 150,000 to 200,000 clones, approximately 80% seen once; the top ten hold around 7.9%. Specimen: peripheral blood. The source is a woman aged 45 to 65 with active or convalescent COVID-19. Each CDR3 is given with its conserved first and last residue. A D gene is named only where the DNA matches it firmly. The size field is filled for only some rows; it gives once, few, many or a size class.

D gene	clone size	V gene	J gene	CDR3 DNA	CDR3 protein
TRBD1	.	TRBV9	TRBJ1-2	TGTGCCAGCAGCCCGAGATCCGGGACAGACTATGGCTACACCTTC	CASSPRSGTDYGYTF
TRBD1	.	TRBV7-9	TRBJ2-7	TGTGCCAGCAGCCCCTGGACAGGGGCCCCTGGCGAGCAGTACTTC	CASSPWTGAPGEQYF
.	.	TRBV30	TRBJ2-7	TGTGCCTGGAGTGTAGGCCCTCTGACAGGACGACCCTACGAGCAGTACTTC	CAWSVGPLTGRPYEQYF
TRBD2	.	TRBV5-1	TRBJ2-5	TGCGCCAGCAGCTTGTTGCTAGCGGGGACCACCTCGGGGACCCAGTACTTC	CASSLLLAGTTSGTQYF
.	.	TRBV7-9	TRBJ1-1	TGTGCCAGCAGCGCGACGGCGAGGCCTTTCTTT	CASSATARPFF
TRBD1	.	TRBV29-1	TRBJ1-1	TGCAGCCTGGAGGGCAGGGGGAGCACTGAAGCTTTCTTT	CSLEGRGSTEAFF
.	.	TRBV29-1	TRBJ1-3	TGCAGCGTTGTTCAGTCCTCTGGAAACACCATATATTTT	CSVVQSSGNTIYF
.	.	TRBV28	TRBJ1-1	TGTGCCAGCAGTTTGACTACCGGGTGGACTGAAGCTTTCTTT	CASSLTTGWTEAFF
.	.	TRBV18	TRBJ1-5	TGTGCCAGCTCACGGGACACCTATCAGCCCCAGCATTTT	CASSRDTYQPQHF
TRBD1	.	TRBV5-1	TRBJ1-5	TGCGCCAGCAGCTTGGACAGGGGGTCCAATCAGCCCCAGCATTTT	CASSLDRGSNQPQHF
TRBD2	few	TRBV28	TRBJ2-7	TGTGCCAGCAGTTTTAGTCTAGCGGGATTAACCTACGAGCAGTACTTC	CASSFSLAGLTYEQYF
.	.	TRBV18	TRBJ1-1	TGTGCCAGCTCACGGCGGGACCGGAACACTGAAGCTTTCTTT	CASSRRDRNTEAFF
.	.	TRBV30	TRBJ1-2	TGTGCCTGGAGTTCGGGATCTAACTGGGGCTACACCTTC	CAWSSGSNWGYTF
.	few	TRBV6-1	TRBJ1-2	TGTGCCAGCAGTGAAGACAGGGTCTATGGCTACACCTTC	CASSEDRVYGYTF
.	.	TRBV10-3	TRBJ1-1	TGTGCCATCAGTGACAGGGAGAACACTGAAGCTTTCTTT	CAISDRENTEAFF
.	.	TRBV2	TRBJ1-2	TGTGCCAGCAGTGAAGATACCGCTCGGGGCTACACCTTC	CASSEDTARGYTF
TRBD2	.	TRBV6-4	TRBJ2-1	TGTGCCAGCAGTGGGCCAGCGGGGGGTGAGCAGTTCTTC	CASSGPAGGEQFF
.	.	TRBV30	TRBJ2-7	TGTGCCTGGAGTATTTCAGGGTACCACGAGCAGTACTTC	CAWSISGYHEQYF
.	.	TRBV9	TRBJ1-2	TGTGCCAGCAGCTGGGAGCCTAACTATGGCTACACCTTC	CASSWEPNYGYTF
TRBD1	.	TRBV29-1	TRBJ1-5	TGCAGCGTCCGGACAGGGGGCAATCAGCCCCAGCATTTT	CSVRTGGNQPQHF
TRBD2	.	TRBV7-2	TRBJ2-2	TGTGCCAGCAGCCGGACTAGCGGGAGGGCCCAGGGCACCGGGGAGCTGTTTTTT	CASSRTSGRAQGTGELFF
TRBD2	.	TRBV9	TRBJ2-3	TGTGCCAGCAGCGTCCGGGGACTAGCGGAGACAGATACGCAGTATTTT	CASSVRGLAETDTQYF
TRBD2	.	TRBV19	TRBJ2-2	TGTGCCAGTACCCCAGGGAGGGGCCCCGGGGAGCTGTTTTTT	CASTPGRGPGELFF
.	.	TRBV6-6	TRBJ1-2	TGTGCCAGCATTTCTACAGATAGCTATGGCTACACCTTC	CASISTDSYGYTF
TRBD1	.	TRBV7-8	TRBJ2-2	TGTGCCAGCAGTCAACCTGGACAGGAGAACACCGGGGAGCTGTTTTTT	CASSQPGQENTGELFF
.	.	TRBV30	TRBJ1-1	TGTGCCTGGAGGTTCGGGGGGGCCACTGAAGCTTTCTTT	CAWRFGGATEAFF
.	.	TRBV5-1	TRBJ2-5	TGCGCCAGCAGCACAACGCAAGAGACCCAGTACTTC	CASSTTQETQYF
.	.	TRBV15	TRBJ1-3	TGTGCCACCAGCAAGGGGGCTGGAAACACCATATATTTT	CATSKGAGNTIYF
.	.	TRBV28	TRBJ2-5	TGTGCCAGCAGTTCCCCGGTTGAGACCCAGTACTTC	CASSSPVETQYF
.	.	TRBV5-6	TRBJ2-7	TGTGCCAGCAGCCCGACTTACTCCTACGAGCAGTACTTC	CASSPTYSYEQYF
.	.	TRBV28	TRBJ1-1	TGTGCCAGCAGTCCTGGGGGGAGCGCTGAAGCTTTCTTT	CASSPGGSAEAFF
TRBD1	.	TRBV19	TRBJ2-1	TGTGCCAGCAAGGGACAGGCAATCAATGAGCAGTTCTTC	CASKGQAINEQFF
.	once	TRBV2	TRBJ2-7	TGTGCCAGCAGTGCATCGGAGGGAGGTCACGAGCAGTACTTC	CASSASEGGHEQYF
TRBD2	.	TRBV4-2	TRBJ2-3	TGTGCCAGCAGCCAAGAGGGGTCTAGCGGTGGTACGCAGTATTTT	CASSQEGSSGGTQYF
.	.	TRBV9	TRBJ1-4	TGTGCCAGCAGCCCCCGACCCCTCGCCAGGGCGTTAACTAATGAAAAACTGTTTTTT	CASSPRPLARALTNEKLFF
TRBD2	few	TRBV27	TRBJ2-3	TGTGCCAGCAGTTCCACCGGGACTAGCGGGAGCCTTATAGATACGCAGTATTTT	CASSSTGTSGSLIDTQYF
.	.	TRBV6-6	TRBJ1-2	TGTGCCAGCAGTCCTTCCTGGGGGGTTCACTATGGCTACACCTTC	CASSPSWGVHYGYTF
TRBD2	.	TRBV7-2	TRBJ2-1	TGTGCCAGCAGCGTCGGACAACGCGGGAGAGGGAATGAGCAGTTCTTC	CASSVGQRGRGNEQFF
.	.	TRBV4-3	TRBJ1-2	TGCGCCAGCAGCCAAGAACTGGGCAGTGACTATGGCTACACCTTC	CASSQELGSDYGYTF
.	.	TRBV6-2/TRBV6-3	TRBJ2-1	TGTGCCAGCAGTTACTCGGGGGGTAGCTACAATGAGCAGTTCTTC	CASSYSGGSYNEQFF
.	.	TRBV6-2/TRBV6-3	TRBJ1-2	TGTGCCAGCAGTTCCCGAGGAAGTTTTGGCTACACCTTC	CASSSRGSFGYTF
TRBD2	.	TRBV7-3	TRBJ2-2	TGTGCCAGCAGCTTAAGGGGAGGGTCGAACACCGGGGAGCTGTTTTTT	CASSLRGGSNTGELFF
TRBD1	.	TRBV19	TRBJ1-2	TGTGCCAGTAGTGTAGCCGGGACAGGGGCTCGTGGCTACACCTTC	CASSVAGTGARGYTF
TRBD2	.	TRBV19	TRBJ2-2	TGTGCCAGTACCCTTTCCGGGACTAGCGGGTACGAAGACACCGGGGAGCTGTTTTTT	CASTLSGTSGYEDTGELFF
.	.	TRBV11-1	TRBJ2-1	TGTGCCAGCAGCTTACAGACTAACAATGAGCAGTTCTTC	CASSLQTNNEQFF
TRBD1	.	TRBV5-4	TRBJ2-5	TGTGCCAGCAGCTTGGCAGGACAGGGCGTGACCCAGTACTTC	CASSLAGQGVTQYF
TRBD2	.	TRBV5-1	TRBJ2-2	TGCGCCAGCAGCTCCGGACTAGCGGGGGGCAGGAACACCGGGGAGCTGTTTTTT	CASSSGLAGGRNTGELFF
TRBD1	.	TRBV5-1	TRBJ1-5	TGCGCCAGCAGCTCTCCCGGGACAGGGAGAAGCAATCAGCCCCAGCATTTT	CASSSPGTGRSNQPQHF
.	.	TRBV28	TRBJ1-4	TGTGCCAGCAGCCCCCCGGGGGGGGATGAAAAACTGTTTTTT	CASSPPGGDEKLFF
TRBD2	.	TRBV3-1/TRBV3-2	TRBJ2-7	TGTGCCAGCAGCCCGCAGACTAGCTTCTCCTACGAGCAGTACTTC	CASSPQTSFSYEQYF
.	.	TRBV2	TRBJ1-1	TGTGCCAGCAGAGAAGGACAGCCCAACACTGAAGCTTTCTTT	CASREGQPNTEAFF
TRBD1	.	TRBV19	TRBJ1-4	TGTGCCAGTAGAGAGAGGACAGGGGCTGAAAAACTGTTTTTT	CASRERTGAEKLFF
TRBD1	many	TRBV7-8	TRBJ2-7	TGTGCCAGCAGCTTAAGGACAGGGCTCTACGAGCAGTACTTC	CASSLRTGLYEQYF
TRBD1	.	TRBV4-1	TRBJ1-4	TGCGCCAGCAGTCGCGACCCCCGGGACAGGACCCATGAAAAACTGTTTTTT	CASSRDPRDRTHEKLFF
.	.	TRBV7-9	TRBJ1-4	TGTGCCAGCAGCGAAGAGGGAAAACTGTTTTTT	CASSEEGKLFF
TRBD1	.	TRBV24-1	TRBJ1-4	TGTGCCACCAGTGATCCTTCGACAGGGGCTCGCGAAAAACTGTTTTTT	CATSDPSTGAREKLFF
.	.	TRBV7-2	TRBJ1-4	TGTGCCAGCAGCTTAATGGGGGCGGGTGCAACTAATGAAAAACTGTTTTTT	CASSLMGAGATNEKLFF
TRBD1	.	TRBV9	TRBJ1-1	TGTGCCAGCAGCGCAGAATTAAGTCAGGGGGAGGCTTTCTTT	CASSAELSQGEAFF
TRBD1	few	TRBV5-1	TRBJ1-4	TGCGCCAGCACCTTAGGGACAGGGGGTGAAAAACTGTTTTTT	CASTLGTGGEKLFF